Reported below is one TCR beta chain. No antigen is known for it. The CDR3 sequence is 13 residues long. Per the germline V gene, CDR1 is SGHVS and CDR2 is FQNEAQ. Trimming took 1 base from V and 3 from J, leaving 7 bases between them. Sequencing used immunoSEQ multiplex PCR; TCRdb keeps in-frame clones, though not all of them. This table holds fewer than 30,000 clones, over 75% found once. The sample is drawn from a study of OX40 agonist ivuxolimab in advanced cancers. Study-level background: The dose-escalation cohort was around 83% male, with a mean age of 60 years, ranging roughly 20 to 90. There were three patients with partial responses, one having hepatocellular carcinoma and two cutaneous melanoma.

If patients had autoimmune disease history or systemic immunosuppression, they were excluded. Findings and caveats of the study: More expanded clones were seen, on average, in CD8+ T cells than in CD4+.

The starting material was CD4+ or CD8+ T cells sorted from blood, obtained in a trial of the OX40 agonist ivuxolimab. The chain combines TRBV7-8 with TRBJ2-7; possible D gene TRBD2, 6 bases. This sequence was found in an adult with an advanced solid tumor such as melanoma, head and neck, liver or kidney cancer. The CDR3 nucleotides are TGTGCCAGCAGCTTAGGACTAGTCTACGAGCAGTACTTC. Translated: CASSLGLVYEQYF.